This TCR beta chain was recorded in a study of shared clonotypes between healthy human individuals. Sequencing was performed with immunoSEQ multiplex PCR; in TCRdb, only in-frame clones are kept and a portion is missing. The sample holds some 1,900,000 clones, 85% to 95% seen once. In the naive CD8 group, cells lacked CD45RO and were positively selected for CCR7, so terminally differentiated effector memory CD45RA+ cells were left out. Sample: naive CD8+ T cells sorted from blood. This receptor was taken from a man aged 18-30 years in good health.

The CDR3 DNA reads TGTGCCAGCAGACCAGGTCCTAGCTCCTACGAGCAGTACTTC. Protein sequence: CASRPGPSSYEQYF. The chain couples TRBV27 to TRBJ2-7; D call uncertain. The V gene's germline CDR1 is MNHEY and CDR2 SMNVEV (reference sequence). V lost 6 bases to trimming and J lost 0 bases, with 12 bases between them. The CDR3 spans 14 residues.